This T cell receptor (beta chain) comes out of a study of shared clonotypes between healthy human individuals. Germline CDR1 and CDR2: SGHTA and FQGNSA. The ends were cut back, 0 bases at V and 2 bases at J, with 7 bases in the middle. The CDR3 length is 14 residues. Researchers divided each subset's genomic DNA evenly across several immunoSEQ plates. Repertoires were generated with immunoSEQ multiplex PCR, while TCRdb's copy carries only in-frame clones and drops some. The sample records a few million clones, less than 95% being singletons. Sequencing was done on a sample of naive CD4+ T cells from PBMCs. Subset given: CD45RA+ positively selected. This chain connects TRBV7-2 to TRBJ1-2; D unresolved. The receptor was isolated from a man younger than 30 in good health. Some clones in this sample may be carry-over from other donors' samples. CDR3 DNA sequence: TGTGCCAGCAGCTTAGCCACTTACAACTATGGCTACACCTTC. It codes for CASSLATYNYGYTF.